This T cell receptor beta chain was obtained from a study of T cell responses to AZD1222 COVID-19 vaccine. The overall study: Analyses pooled second doses at about 4 or about 12 weeks.

General observations from the study: Clonal diversity was possibly underestimated, and the donors were mostly white British, with more females. Unmutated regions of variants are reportedly targeted by nearly half of spike-specific TCRs.

This clone came up once. The antigen is not known. Germline CDR1 LNHDA, CDR2 SQIVND (reference sequence). V was shortened by 4 bases and J by 11 bases, with 11 bases between the two germline ends. The CDR3 is 11 residues long. Here immunoSEQ multiplex PCR was the method, and the copy in TCRdb shows in-frame clones only, minus some. This sample has some 150,000 clones, with roughly 88% found just once. Specimen: peripheral blood, collected on day 0 of AZD1222 vaccination. The TCR was taken from an adult in good health. The chain is built from TRBV19 and TRBJ1-1; D unclear. The CDR3 nucleotides are TGTGCCAGTAGTAGGTATGGGGAGGCTTTCTTT. Translation: CASSRYGEAFF.